These 8 T cell receptor beta chains were sequenced from one sample in a study of sequential checkpoint blockade in melanoma. Measured with immunoSEQ multiplex PCR; TCRdb has only the in-frame clones, and not every one. This table holds about 10,000 clones, 73% found once. Treatment specified: randomized to nivolumab then ipilimumab (arm A) or the reverse (arm B). The starting material was CD8+ T cells sorted from blood (inferred from file names), obtained from a patient given nivolumab and ipilimumab in sequence. The receptors come from a human donor with melanoma.

This clone has only a few counts. This chain links TRBV13 with TRBJ2-5; D perhaps matches TRBD2 (6 bases). The length of the CDR3 is 14 residues. The V gene lost 5 bases and the J gene lost 5 bases, with 15 bases spanning the gap. The germline CDR1 and CDR2 sequences are PRHDT and FYEKMQ (reference sequence). The CDR3 nucleotides read TGTGCCAGCAGCCGCCGGGGACTCGGGGAGACCCAGTACTTC. Encoded protein: CASSRRGLGETQYF. The complete variable domain, with remaining parts taken from reference TRBV13 and TRBJ2-5, reads AAGVIQSPRHLIKEKRETATLKCYPIPRHDTVYWYQQGPGQDPQFLISFYEKMQSDKGSIPDRFSAQQFSDYHSELNMSSLELGDSALYFCASSRRGLGETQYFGPGTRLLVL.

The gene calls are TRBV9 and TRBJ1-2; D remains ambiguous. Germline lookup yields CDR1 SGDLS and CDR2 YYNGEE. There are 13 residues in the CDR3. V lost 3 bases and J 2 bases, leaving 8 bases between the germline ends. In DNA, the CDR3 is TGTGCCAGCAGCGAGAGAGGGAACTATGGCTACACCTTC. Amino acid sequence: CASSERGNYGYTF.

The table lists this clone with a few counts. The chain links TRBV7-9 to TRBJ1-2; 9 nucleotides agree with TRBD1. CDR3 length: 17 residues. Per the germline V gene, CDR1 is SEHNR and CDR2 is FQNEAQ (reference sequence). V was pared by 2 bases and J by 3 bases, with 10 bases of the junction left unmatched. The CDR3 nucleotides read TGTGCCAGCAGCTTAACGTTGTTCCGGGACAGGGACTATGGCTACACCTTC. The encoded protein is CASSLTLFRDRDYGYTF. Complete variable domain (other parts from reference TRBV7-9 and TRBJ1-2): DTGVSQNPRHKITKRGQNVTFRCDPISEHNRLYWYRQTLGQGPEFLTYFQNEAQLEKSRLLSDRFSAERPKGSFSTLEIQRTEQGDSAMYLCASSLTLFRDRDYGYTFGSGTRLTVV.

The J gene is TRBJ2-1, the V gene TRBV9; D not certain. The CDR3 sequence is 12 residues long. V dropped 3 bases and J dropped 6 bases, with 7 bases sitting between them. CDR1 SGDLS and CDR2 YYNGEE come from the germline V gene. CDR3 nucleotides: TGTGCCAGCAGCGACTGGGCCAATGAGCAGTTCTTC. Translating it yields CASSDWANEQFF.

This rearrangement joins TRBV5-6 to TRBJ1-3; no firm D call. The CDR3 runs 14 residues. From germline, CDR1 is SGHDT and CDR2 YYEEEE. V gave up 0 bases and J gave up 0 bases, with 4 bases separating them. The CDR3 coding sequence is TGTGCCAGCAGCTTGGGTAACTCTGGAAACACCATATATTTT. As protein: CASSLGNSGNTIYF.

The CDR3 is CASSLGGSGGSYNEQFF. CDR3 DNA: TGTGCCAGCAGCTTAGGTGGTAGCGGGGGGTCCTACAATGAGCAGTTCTTC. This chain uses TRBV7-2 with TRBJ2-1; 10 bases are a match to TRBD2. V lost 1 base and J lost 1; bases outside the gene matches: 4. This CDR3 is 17 amino acids long. CDR1 is SGHTA and CDR2 is FQGNSA in the germline V gene.

V usage is TRBV4-3 and J usage is TRBJ2-1, with 7 positions matching TRBD1. V lost 4 bases, J lost 6 bases, and 12 bases stayed unmatched. CDR1 is LGHNA and CDR2 is YSLEER in the germline V gene. The length of the CDR3 is 16 residues. The CDR3 nucleotides read TGCGCCAGCAGCCGGGATCGACAGGGTTGGGGCAATGAGCAGTTCTTC. Translation gives CASSRDRQGWGNEQFF.

The sample holds a few counts of this clone. This sequence joins TRBV7-3 and TRBJ1-2; 9 nucleotides line up with TRBD1. V was clipped by 0 bases and J by 8 bases; unmatched bases: 10. Per the germline V gene, CDR1 is SGHTA and CDR2 is FQGTGA. CDR3 length: 16 residues. CDR3 in amino acids: CASSLTPPRQGEGYTF. The CDR3 DNA follows: TGTGCCAGCAGCTTAACCCCACCTCGACAGGGGGAAGGCTACACCTTC.